Presented here are 32 T cell receptor beta chains from one specimen sequenced in a study of Siglec-9 on CD8 T cells in melanoma. Libraries were prepared by immunoSEQ multiplex PCR; TCRdb keeps only in-frame clonotypes and omits some of them. This sample has roughly 30,000 clones, with about 80% found just once. What was sequenced was Siglec-9- CD8+ T cells sorted from blood. These receptors were collected from a human donor in good health.

This clone showed up just once. The chain links TRBV29-1 to TRBJ2-1; 10 nucleotides align to TRBD1. CDR3 length: 14 amino acids. V lost 3 bases to trimming and J lost 4 bases; unmatched junction nucleotides: 3. Germline V lookup: CDR1 SQVTM, CDR2 ANQGSEA. For the CDR3, the DNA is TGCAGCGTTGAGAGGGACAGGGGTTACAATGAGCAGTTCTTC. Its translation: CSVERDRGYNEQFF.

This chain joins TRBV2 and TRBJ2-1, with 8 bases fitting TRBD2. J was trimmed by 0 bases and V by 2 bases; bases with no gene match: 3. Germline lookup yields CDR1 SNHLY and CDR2 FYNNEI. This CDR3 spans 16 amino acids. The CDR3 DNA follows: TGTGCCAGCAGTGAACTAGCGGGTGGCTCCTACAATGAGCAGTTCTTC. Translating gives CASSELAGGSYNEQFF.

V and J are TRBV19 and TRBJ1-1; D not resolved. Looked up from germline, CDR1 is LNHDA and CDR2 is SQIVND (reference sequence). V lost 3 bases, J lost 0 bases, and 11 bases lay in between. This CDR3 is 15 amino acids long. This CDR3 reads CASSIKNILNTEAFF. In DNA, the CDR3 is TGTGCCAGTAGTATCAAAAACATTTTGAACACTGAAGCTTTCTTT.

This clone has just a few counts. V usage is TRBV7-9 and J usage is TRBJ1-1, with TRBD1 matching 7 bases. Trimming took 5 bases from V and 1 from J; bases not matched to a gene: 13. CDR1 and CDR2 (germline): SEHNR, FQNEAQ (reference sequence). This CDR3 comprises 17 residues. The CDR3 loop reads CASSRLLGDSRNTEAFF. CDR3 bases: TGTGCCAGCAGCCGCCTGCTTGGGGACAGTAGGAACACTGAAGCTTTCTTT.

This chain connects TRBV7-6 to TRBJ2-7; 8 bases line up with TRBD1. V shed 5 bases, J shed 4 bases, and the junction held 7 bases outside the gene matches. This CDR3 contains 14 residues. Germline CDR1 reads SGHVS; CDR2 reads FNYEAQ. This CDR3 is CASSIGQGFYEQYF. The CDR3 DNA reads as TGTGCCAGCAGCATTGGACAGGGATTTTACGAGCAGTACTTC.

The chain employs TRBV9 and TRBJ2-5; weak D call: TRBD2 (6 bases). The CDR3 sequence is 14 residues long. V lost 4 bases to trimming and J lost 5 bases, with 15 bases between them. Germline V lookup: CDR1 SGDLS, CDR2 YYNGEE. The CDR3 spells CASSPPTGDETQYF. CDR3 nucleotides: TGTGCCAGCAGCCCCCCCACGGGGGACGAGACCCAGTACTTC.

This clone was seen more than once but under ten times. V and J are TRBV9 and TRBJ1-5; D may be TRBD1 (6 bases). The CDR3 is 15 residues long. Trimming took 0 bases from V and 4 from J, leaving 11 bases between them. Germline V lookup: CDR1 SGDLS, CDR2 YYNGEE. The CDR3 nucleotides are TGTGCCAGCAGCGTAGGGGGGCTCGGGAATCAGCCCCAGCATTTT. Translation: CASSVGGLGNQPQHF.

For this clone: One end of the junction fails to match germline, which may point to a read error. The chain has TRBV11-3 and TRBJ2-3; D possibly uses TRBD1 or TRBD2 (5 bases each). The CDR3 extends over 11 amino acids. Germline V gene data show CDR1 as SGHNT and CDR2 as YENEEA. The CDR3 nucleotides are TGTGCCAGCAGCTCCGGGGCAGGGATTTTTTTC. Protein sequence: CASSSGAGIFF. Using reference TRBV11-3 and TRBJ2-3 for the parts outside the CDR3, the full variable domain is EAGVVQSPRYKIIEKKQPVAFWCNPISGHNTLYWYLQNLGQGPELLIRYENEEAVDDSQLPKDRFSAERLKGVDSTLKIQPAELGDSAVYLCASSSGAGIFFGPGTRLTVL.

This clone was detected only once. The chain has TRBV5-4 and TRBJ2-1; D is unresolved. This CDR3 contains 8 residues. V shed 10 bases and J shed 7 bases, with 3 bases lying between them. Germline V gene sequence: CDR1 SGHNT, CDR2 YYREEE (reference sequence). DNA of the CDR3: TGTGCCGAGAATGAGCAGTTCTTC. Translated, it gives CAENEQFF.

Written as DNA, the CDR3 is TGTGCCAGCAGCCCCGAACCAGGGGAAAGCACAGATACGCAGTATTTT. Amino acids: CASSPEPGESTDTQYF. The gene calls are TRBV7-9 and TRBJ2-3; D perhaps matches TRBD1 (6 bases). CDR3 length equals 16 residues. Germline V gives CDR1 SEHNR, CDR2 FQNEAQ (reference sequence). The ends were cut back, 5 bases at V and 0 bases at J, with 15 bases in the middle.

This clone was seen more than once but under ten times. The gene calls are TRBV2 and TRBJ2-3; D is uncertain. The CDR3 consists of 13 residues. Germline CDR1 is SNHLY and CDR2 is FYNNEI. Trimming took off 8 bases at V and 2 bases at J, with 11 bases between the two ends. CDR3 sequence: CASFDHYTDTQYF. The CDR3 region has the DNA TGTGCCAGCTTTGACCATTACACAGATACGCAGTATTTT. Looking up the rest from reference TRBV2 and TRBJ2-3 gives the full variable domain: EPEVTQTPSHQVTQMGQEVILRCVPISNHLYFYWYRQILGQKVEFLVSFYNNEISEKSEIFDDQFSVERPDGSNFTLKIRSTKLEDSAMYFCASFDHYTDTQYFGPGTRLTVL.

The V gene is TRBV6-5, the J gene TRBJ2-2; D is unclear. V gave up 4 bases and J gave up 3 bases, with 9 bases separating them. The CDR3 covers 14 residues. The germline CDR1 and CDR2 sequences are MNHEY and SVGAGI. The CDR3 protein is CASSWFGDTGELFF. The DNA of the CDR3 is TGTGCCAGCAGTTGGTTCGGTGACACCGGGGAGCTGTTTTTT.

The rearrangement joins TRBV4-1 to TRBJ2-1; D unclear. Germline V lookup: CDR1 MGHRA, CDR2 YSYEKL. CDR3 size: 13 residues. Deletions cut 2 bases from V and 8 bases from J, with 10 bases between. CDR3 sequence reads: CASSQKGVYEQFF. The CDR3 nucleotides are TGCGCCAGCAGCCAAAAAGGAGTTTATGAGCAGTTCTTC.

With regard to this clone: One junction end disagrees with the germline gene, perhaps due to a read error. The chain joins TRBV7-2 to TRBJ1-1, with a possible D match to TRBD1 (5 bases). Germline V gene lookup returns CDR1 SGHTA and CDR2 FQGNSA. The CDR3 length is 14 residues. CDR3 region: CASNLGWGSAEAFF. The CDR3, as DNA: TGTGCCAGCAACTTAGGATGGGGGTCCGCTGAAGCTTTCTTT.

This clone was detected once. The chain couples TRBV5-1 to TRBJ2-7; D unclear. Germline V gene data show CDR1 as SGHRS and CDR2 as YFSETQ. V was trimmed by 5 bases and J by 5 bases, leaving 8 bases between them. This CDR3 has 11 residues. In DNA, the CDR3 is TGCGCCAGCAGACTGGGCGACGAGCAGTACTTC. It translates to CASRLGDEQYF.

The chain joins TRBV21-1 to TRBJ2-1; the table's TRBD2 call for D was not verified on the DNA. TRBV21-1 is a pseudogene. The CDR3 is made up of 18 amino acids. The CDR3 region has the DNA TGTGCCAGCAGCAAAGAACCTAGCGGGAGGGGTCGATACAATGAGCAGTTCTTC. Amino acids: CASSKEPSGRGRYNEQFF.

The chain joins TRBV5-8 to TRBJ1-5; D uncertain. The length of the CDR3 is 14 residues. The germline V gene encodes CDR1 SGHTS and CDR2 YDEGEE. The V and J ends lost 2 bases and 0 bases respectively, with 6 bases between them. The chain's CDR3 is CASSFWGSNQPQHF. CDR3 DNA: TGTGCCAGCAGCTTCTGGGGTAGCAATCAGCCCCAGCATTTT. The variable domain in full, completed from reference TRBV5-8 and TRBJ1-5, reads EAGVTQSPTHLIKTRGQQATLRCSPISGHTSVYWYQQALGLGLQFLLWYDEGEERNRGNFPPRFSGRQFPNYSSELNVNALELEDSALYLCASSFWGSNQPQHFGDGTRLSIL.

The J gene is TRBJ1-4, the V gene TRBV25-1; 10 bases map to TRBD1. Per the germline V gene, CDR1 is MGHDK and CDR2 is SYGVNS. The trim removed 4 bases at V and 0 bases at J, leaving 8 bases unmatched. This CDR3 is 18 amino acids long. The CDR3 sequence is CASSGGQGGEPTNEKLFF. The CDR3 DNA reads TGTGCCAGCAGTGGCGGACAGGGGGGAGAACCAACTAATGAAAAACTGTTTTTT. Drawing the rest from reference TRBV25-1 and TRBJ1-4, the complete variable domain is EADIYQTPRYLVIGTGKKITLECSQTMGHDKMYWYQQDPGMELHLIHYSYGVNSTEKGDLSSESTVSRIRTEHFPLTLESARPSHTSQYLCASSGGQGGEPTNEKLFFGSGTQLSVL.

The chain is built from TRBV10-3 and TRBJ2-1; TRBD2 aligns across 7 bases. V lost 6 bases to trimming and J lost 9 bases; unmatched junction nucleotides: 5. CDR3 size: 12 residues. The germline V gene encodes CDR1 ENHRY and CDR2 SYGVKD. The CDR3 sequence is CAIRGGMGEQFF. The CDR3 DNA sequence: TGTGCCATCAGGGGGGGGATGGGTGAGCAGTTCTTC.

Written as DNA, the CDR3 is TGTGCCAGCAGCCCGGACCGTTATGGCTACACCTTC. This codes for CASSPDRYGYTF. The chain recombines TRBV7-9 with TRBJ1-2; D is unresolved. V was clipped by 5 bases and J by 5 bases, with 9 bases between them. Germline values: CDR1 SEHNR, CDR2 FQNEAQ (reference sequence). This CDR3 has 12 residues.

The chain recombines TRBV27 with TRBJ1-2; D is unresolved. The CDR3 has 14 residues. In germline, CDR1 is MNHEY, CDR2 SMNVEV (reference sequence). V was trimmed by 3 bases and J by 3 bases, leaving 11 bases between them. The CDR3 region is CASSFAGGYYGYTF. CDR3 DNA sequence: TGTGCCAGCAGTTTCGCAGGCGGATACTATGGCTACACCTTC.

The genes are TRBV27 and TRBJ1-1; perhaps TRBD1 as D (5 bases). CDR1 and CDR2 from the germline V gene are MNHEY and SMNVEV (reference sequence). The length of the CDR3 is 15 residues. Trimming shortened V by 6 bases and J by 0 bases, and 14 bases separated the two germline ends. The CDR3 region is CASSTVGVVNTEAFF. The CDR3 DNA reads TGTGCCAGCAGCACCGTAGGGGTTGTGAACACTGAAGCTTTCTTT.

The chain recombines TRBV9 with TRBJ2-1, with no clear D. The CDR3 totals 12 residues. Trimming took 0 bases from V and 5 from J, leaving 3 bases between them. The V gene's germline CDR1 is SGDLS and CDR2 YYNGEE. The CDR3 sequence: CASSVVNNEQFF. The CDR3 nucleotides are TGTGCCAGCAGCGTAGTTAACAATGAGCAGTTCTTC.

The chain carries TRBV27 and TRBJ2-2; D unclear. The CDR3 has 13 amino acids. CDR1 MNHEY and CDR2 SMNVEV come from the germline V gene (reference sequence). Trimming took 2 bases from V and 7 from J, leaving 8 bases between them. The DNA of the CDR3 is TGTGCCAGCAGTTTAAGCCCCAGCGGGGAGCTGTTTTTT. It codes for CASSLSPSGELFF.

The J gene is TRBJ2-1, the V gene TRBV4-1; TRBD1 or TRBD2 may be the D gene (5 bases each). CDR3 length equals 14 residues. Germline values: CDR1 MGHRA, CDR2 YSYEKL. The ends were cut back, 3 bases at V and 6 bases at J, with 12 bases in the middle. The CDR3: CASSHGTAGNEQFF. CDR3 nucleotide sequence: TGCGCCAGCAGCCACGGGACGGCCGGCAATGAGCAGTTCTTC.

The genes are TRBV27 and TRBJ1-2; D is ambiguous. This CDR3 has 12 residues. The V end was cut by 4 bases, the J end by 1 base, with 4 bases between. Germline loops: CDR1 MNHEY, CDR2 SMNVEV (reference sequence). The CDR3, as DNA: TGTGCCAGCAGTTCCTTTAACTATGGCTACACCTTC. It specifies CASSSFNYGYTF.

This clone showed up just a few times. This chain uses TRBV9 with TRBJ1-5; D not resolved. Germline V gene data show CDR1 as SGDLS and CDR2 as YYNGEE. The CDR3 runs to 13 residues. Trimming took 5 bases from V and 5 from J, leaving 11 bases between them. The CDR3 is CASSLTSDQPQHF. CDR3 DNA: TGTGCCAGCAGTCTGACATCCGATCAGCCCCAGCATTTT.

The chain is built from TRBV6-1 and TRBJ1-3; D gene uncertain. The CDR3 has 15 amino acids. CDR1 is MNHNS, CDR2 SASEGT, per germline. V was cut by 2 bases and J by 4 bases, with 12 bases left in between. CDR3 DNA: TGTGCCAGCAGTGAAAACCCTAGGGTCGGAAACACCATATATTTT. The encoded protein is CASSENPRVGNTIYF.

The chain has TRBV16 and TRBJ2-1; D may correspond to TRBD1 or TRBD2 (5 bases each). The germline gives CDR1 KGHSY, CDR2 FQNENV. The V and J ends lost 1 base and 0 bases respectively, with 19 bases between them. The CDR3 covers 19 residues. CDR3 in DNA: TGTGCCAGCAGCCAATTTGTGTTTGGGGGTCCAAGCTCCTACAATGAGCAGTTCTTC. It codes for CASSQFVFGGPSSYNEQFF.

The rearrangement joins TRBV30 to TRBJ1-1; tentative D call: TRBD1 (5 bases). The CDR3 length is 14 residues. Per germline, CDR1 GTSNPN and CDR2 SVGIG (reference sequence). The V gene lost 4 bases and the J gene lost 6 bases, with 18 bases spanning the gap. The CDR3 DNA follows: TGTGCCTGGACCGTTGGGGGTTTTGCGGCTGAAGCTTTCTTT. Translating gives CAWTVGGFAAEAFF.

The chain combines TRBV7-9 with TRBJ1-1; TRBD1 might be the D (6 bases). V dropped 5 bases and J dropped 2 bases, with 18 bases sitting between them. CDR1 SEHNR and CDR2 FQNEAQ come from the germline V gene (reference sequence). CDR3 length equals 16 residues. CDR3 region: CASSHARTAENTEAFF. The CDR3 nucleotides read TGTGCCAGCAGCCATGCGCGGACAGCTGAAAACACTGAAGCTTTCTTT. The variable domain in full, with the rest retrieved from reference TRBV7-9 and TRBJ1-1, is DTGVSQNPRHKITKRGQNVTFRCDPISEHNRLYWYRQTLGQGPEFLTYFQNEAQLEKSRLLSDRFSAERPKGSFSTLEIQRTEQGDSAMYLCASSHARTAENTEAFFGQGTRLTVV.

This clone turned up a few times. This chain connects TRBV10-3 to TRBJ1-1; D is unclear. CDR3 size: 11 residues. The germline V gene encodes CDR1 ENHRY and CDR2 SYGVKD. V dropped 6 bases and J dropped 1 base, with 3 bases sitting between them. CDR3 DNA: TGTGCCATCAGGGGGAACACTGAAGCTTTCTTT. Translating gives CAIRGNTEAFF.